Detailed here is one T cell receptor (beta chain). The data originate from a study of blood T cell repertoires in COVID-19. Across the study: Sample material is recorded as cDNA or gDNA derived from T cells, B-cell-depleted T cells, or PBMCs.

The CDR3 has 12 residues. Germline assignment: CDR1 MDHEN and CDR2 SYDVKM. Trimming stripped 8 bases from V and 6 bases from J, with 12 bases between. Authors' data handling: Amplification of reference gene primers was used by the study to estimate nucleated cell counts. Sequencing used immunoSEQ multiplex PCR; TCRdb keeps in-frame clones, though not all of them. D and trimming were read from the DNA, whereas the V and J calls and clone size are those reported in that table. The repertoire holds roughly 53,000 clones, with approximately 85% as singletons. The V call is TRBV28, the J call TRBJ2-3; a weak D match, TRBD2 (6 bases). This receptor was identified in a human donor in a cohort sampled during active COVID-19. Sequences were obtained from peripheral blood. CDR3 sequence: CASATAGDTQYF. In nucleotides, the CDR3 is TGTGCCAGCGCCACCGCGGGGGATACGCAGTATTTT. The full variable domain, its missing parts supplied by reference TRBV28 and TRBJ2-3, is DVKVTQSSRYLVKRTGEKVFLECVQDMDHENMFWYRQDPGLGLRLIYFSYDVKMKEKGDIPEGYSVSREKKERFSLILESASTNQTSMYLCASATAGDTQYFGPGTRLTVL.